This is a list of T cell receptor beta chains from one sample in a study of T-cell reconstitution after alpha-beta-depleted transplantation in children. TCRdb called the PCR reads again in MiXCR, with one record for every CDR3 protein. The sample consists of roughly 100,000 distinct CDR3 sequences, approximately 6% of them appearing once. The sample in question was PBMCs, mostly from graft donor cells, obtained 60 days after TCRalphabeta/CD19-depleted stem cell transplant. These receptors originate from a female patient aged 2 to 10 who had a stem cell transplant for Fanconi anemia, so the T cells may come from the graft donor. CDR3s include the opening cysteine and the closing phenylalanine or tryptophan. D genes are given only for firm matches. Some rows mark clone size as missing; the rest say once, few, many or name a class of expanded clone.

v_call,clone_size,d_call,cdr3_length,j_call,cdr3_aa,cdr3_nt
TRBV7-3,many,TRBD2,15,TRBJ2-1,CASSLPGTTYNEQFF,TGTGCCAGCAGCCTCCCGGGGACTACCTACAATGAGCAGTTCTTC
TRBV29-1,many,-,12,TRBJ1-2,CSVEAKSYGYTF,TGCAGCGTTGAAGCGAAATCCTATGGCTACACCTTC
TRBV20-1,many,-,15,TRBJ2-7,CSADKWVSGSYEQYF,TGCAGTGCTGATAAGTGGGTTAGCGGCTCCTACGAGCAGTACTTC
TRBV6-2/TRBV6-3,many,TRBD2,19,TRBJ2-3,CASIPGLAGIRTSTDTQYF,TGTGCCAGCATCCCGGGACTAGCTGGGATCAGAACTAGCACAGATACGCAGTATTTT
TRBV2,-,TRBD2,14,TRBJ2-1,CASSLGLAGLEQFF,TGTGCCAGCAGCCTCGGACTAGCGGGGCTCGAGCAGTTCTTC
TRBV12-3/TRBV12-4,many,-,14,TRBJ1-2,CASGRRGRLYGYTF,TGTGCCAGCGGTCGCAGGGGTCGACTTTATGGCTACACCTTC
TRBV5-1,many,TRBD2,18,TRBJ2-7,CASSFSLSGGLLNYEQYF,TGCGCCAGCAGCTTTTCACTCAGCGGGGGACTACTCAACTACGAGCAGTACTTC
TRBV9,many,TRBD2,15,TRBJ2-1,CASSVGLAEYNEQFF,TGTGCCAGCAGCGTAGGACTAGCGGAGTACAATGAGCAGTTCTTC
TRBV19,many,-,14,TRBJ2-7,CASTPGGPSYEQYF,TGTGCCAGTACCCCAGGCGGACCTTCCTACGAGCAGTACTTC
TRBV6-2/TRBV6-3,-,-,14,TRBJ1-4,CASSYSGPREKLFF,TGTGCCAGCAGTTATTCAGGCCCCCGGGAAAAACTGTTTTTT
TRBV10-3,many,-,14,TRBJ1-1,CAIRAPGSSTEAFF,TGTGCCATCAGGGCTCCGGGATCAAGCACTGAAGCTTTCTTT
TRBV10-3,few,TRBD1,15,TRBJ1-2,CAISQFGQAPYGYTF,TGTGCCATCAGCCAATTCGGACAGGCACCCTATGGCTACACCTTC
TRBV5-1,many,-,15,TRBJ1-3,CASSLNTHSGNTIYF,TGCGCCAGCAGCTTGAATACTCACTCTGGAAACACCATATATTTT
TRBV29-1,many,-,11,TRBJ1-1,CSVPGDTEAFF,TGCAGCGTCCCAGGGGACACTGAAGCTTTCTTT
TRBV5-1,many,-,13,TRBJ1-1,CASSLQGGTEAFF,TGCGCCAGCAGCTTACAGGGAGGGACTGAAGCTTTCTTT
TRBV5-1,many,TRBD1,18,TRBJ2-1,CASSFVLQGASSYNEQFF,TGCGCCAGCAGCTTCGTACTGCAGGGGGCGAGCTCCTACAATGAGCAGTTCTTC
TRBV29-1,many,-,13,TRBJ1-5,CSVSEGGNQPQHF,TGCAGCGTATCGGAGGGAGGGAATCAGCCCCAGCATTTT
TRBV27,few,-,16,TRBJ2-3,CASSLLSVLGTDTQYF,TGTGCCAGCAGTTTACTCAGCGTCCTAGGCACAGATACGCAGTATTTT
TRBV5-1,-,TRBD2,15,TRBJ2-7,CASSVGTSGYYEQYF,TGCGCCAGCAGCGTAGGGACTAGCGGCTACTACGAGCAGTACTTC
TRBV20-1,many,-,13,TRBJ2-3,CSARSPLTDTQYF,TGCAGTGCTAGATCTCCATTGACAGATACGCAGTATTTT
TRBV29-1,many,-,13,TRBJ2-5,CSVSRTAQETQYF,TGCAGCGTAAGCCGGACGGCCCAAGAGACCCAGTACTTC
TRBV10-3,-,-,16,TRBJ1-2,CAIRGSPAGDVYGYTF,TGTGCCATCAGAGGTAGTCCCGCAGGAGACGTCTATGGCTACACCTTC
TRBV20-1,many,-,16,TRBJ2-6,CSASKGSGSGANVLTF,TGCAGTGCTAGCAAGGGGTCCGGATCTGGGGCCAACGTCCTGACTTTC
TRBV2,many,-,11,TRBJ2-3,CASSEEALQYF,TGTGCCAGCAGTGAAGAGGCTTTGCAGTATTTT
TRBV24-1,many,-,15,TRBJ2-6,CATSRSVAGANVLTF,TGTGCCACCAGTCGATCCGTCGCTGGGGCCAACGTCCTGACTTTC
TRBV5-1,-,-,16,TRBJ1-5,CASSLLGPQANQPQHF,TGCGCCAGCAGCTTGTTGGGGCCACAAGCTAATCAGCCCCAGCATTTT
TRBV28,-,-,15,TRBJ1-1,CASSLAQGPTGEAFF,TGTGCCAGCAGTTTAGCCCAGGGCCCCACGGGGGAAGCTTTCTTT
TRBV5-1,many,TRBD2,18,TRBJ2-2,CASSLATSGRVNTGELFF,TGCGCCAGCAGCTTAGCGACTAGCGGGAGGGTGAACACCGGGGAGCTGTTTTTT
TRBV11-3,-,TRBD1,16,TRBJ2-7,CASSFSGTGLSYEQYF,TGTGCCAGCAGCTTTTCCGGGACAGGGTTATCCTACGAGCAGTACTTC
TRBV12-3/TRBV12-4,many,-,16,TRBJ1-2,CASSLLPGTFNYGYTF,TGTGCCAGCAGTTTATTGCCTGGGACATTCAACTATGGCTACACCTTC
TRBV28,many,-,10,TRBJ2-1,CASSFKEGFF,TGTGCCAGCAGTTTCAAGGAGGGGTTCTTC
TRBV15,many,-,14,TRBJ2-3,CATSRERNTDTQYF,TGTGCCACCAGCAGAGAGCGGAACACAGATACGCAGTATTTT
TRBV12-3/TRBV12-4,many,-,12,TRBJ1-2,CASSEDELVYTF,TGTGCCAGCAGCGAGGACGAGCTCGTCTACACCTTC
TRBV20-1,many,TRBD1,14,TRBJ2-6,CSASTGVGANVLTF,TGCAGTGCTAGTACAGGGGTTGGGGCCAACGTCCTGACTTTC
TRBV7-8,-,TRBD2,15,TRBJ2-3,CASSSHSGGRDTQYF,TGTGCCAGCAGCTCCCATTCGGGGGGTCGCGATACGCAGTATTTT
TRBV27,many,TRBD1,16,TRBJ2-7,CASSFRRQGGRYEQYF,TGTGCCAGCAGTTTCCGGAGACAGGGGGGGAGGTACGAGCAGTACTTC
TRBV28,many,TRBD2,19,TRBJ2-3,CASSNRLAGGWGYADTQYF,TGTGCCAGCAGTAACCGACTAGCGGGAGGGTGGGGTTACGCAGATACGCAGTATTTT
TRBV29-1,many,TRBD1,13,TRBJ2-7,CSVVGTESYEQYF,TGCAGCGTTGTTGGGACAGAGAGCTACGAGCAGTACTTC